This is a list of T cell receptor beta chains from one sample in a study of blood T cell repertoires in COVID-19. Method: immunoSEQ multiplex PCR; TCRdb's copy keeps in-frame clones and lacks some. The sample contains about 140,000 clones, 85% of which appear only once. Specimen: PBMCs or T cells enriched from blood (not recorded which). Receptors originate from a woman aged 40 to 50 who had recovered from COVID-19. Each CDR3 is given with its conserved first and last residue. D genes are given only for firm matches. Expanded clones are given a class, and other clones once, few, many or no size at all.

- | TRBJ2-3 | TRBV7-6 | TRBD1 | TGTGCCAGCAGCTTAGGAGGGACAGGGTACACAGATACGCAGTATTTT | CASSLGGTGYTDTQYF
- | TRBJ1-2 | TRBV7-3 | TRBD1 | TGTGCCAGCAGCTCGAGACAGGGTACTGGCTACACCTTC | CASSSRQGTGYTF
- | TRBJ1-5 | TRBV24-1 | - | TGTGCCACCAGTGAGACAGATAGCAATCAGCCCCAGCATTTT | CATSETDSNQPQHF
- | TRBJ2-1 | TRBV6-5 | TRBD2 | TGTGCCAGCAGTAAGGGACTAGCGGGAGGCAATGAGCAGTTCTTC | CASSKGLAGGNEQFF
- | TRBJ2-2 | TRBV9 | TRBD2 | TGTGCCAGCAGCGCGGGAGCGGGGGTGGACACCGGGGAGCTGTTTTTT | CASSAGAGVDTGELFF
- | TRBJ1-6 | TRBV10-1 | - | TGCGCCAGCAGCCCCGGGTATTCCAAGGATTCACCCCTCCACTTT | CASSPGYSKDSPLHF
many | TRBJ2-1 | TRBV9 | TRBD2 | TGTGCCAGCAGCGTAGAAGCGGGGGGTCCCATGGGTGAGCAGTTCTTC | CASSVEAGGPMGEQFF
- | TRBJ2-3 | TRBV3-1/TRBV3-2 | - | TGTGCCAGCAGCCAAGAGGATCTAGCCCTCTACGGCACAGATACGCAGTATTTT | CASSQEDLALYGTDTQYF
few | TRBJ2-6 | TRBV6-5 | TRBD1 | TGTGCCAGCAGCCCCAGGGGGAGGGCCAACGTCCTGACTTTC | CASSPRGRANVLTF
- | TRBJ2-1 | TRBV2 | TRBD1 | TGTGCCAGCCAAGACAGGGGTGGGCTTGATGAGCAGTTCTTC | CASQDRGGLDEQFF
- | TRBJ1-1 | TRBV25-1 | - | TGTGCCAGCAGTGAATATGGGGCGCACACTGAAGCTTTCTTT | CASSEYGAHTEAFF
- | TRBJ1-3 | TRBV3-1/TRBV3-2 | - | TGTGCCAGCAGCCAAGGGACAGCCGGACCTGGAAACACCATATATTTT | CASSQGTAGPGNTIYF
- | TRBJ2-7 | TRBV29-1 | TRBD1 | TGCAGCGTTCGGACAGGGGCCGAGCAGTACTTC | CSVRTGAEQYF
- | TRBJ1-2 | TRBV3-1/TRBV3-2 | TRBD1 | TGTGCCAGCAGCCAAGAGGGAGGACAGGGGAAGTATGGCTACACCTTC | CASSQEGGQGKYGYTF
- | TRBJ2-7 | TRBV2 | TRBD1 | TGTGCCAGCATTCGGGACAGGGGGCCCTACGAGCAGTACTTC | CASIRDRGPYEQYF
- | TRBJ1-1 | TRBV2 | - | TGTGCCAGCGGGGGGGCGAGGGACACTGAAGCTTTCTTT | CASGGARDTEAFF
- | TRBJ1-5 | TRBV6-5 | TRBD1 | TGTGCCAGCAGTTACGGCAGGGGGCGAACGGATCAGCCCCAGCATTTT | CASSYGRGRTDQPQHF
- | TRBJ1-5 | TRBV24-1 | - | TGTGCCACCAGTGCCACAGGGATCAATCAGCCCCAGCATTTT | CATSATGINQPQHF
- | TRBJ1-1 | TRBV25-1 | - | TGTGCCACAGTTCTGAACACTGAAGCTTTCTTT | CATVLNTEAFF
- | TRBJ1-2 | TRBV20-1 | - | TGCAGTGCCCTAGACCCCGATGGCTACACCTTC | CSALDPDGYTF
- | TRBJ1-1 | TRBV7-3 | TRBD1 | TGTGCCAGCAGCCGGGACAGGAACACTGAAGCTTTCTTT | CASSRDRNTEAFF
once | TRBJ2-3 | TRBV6-1 | TRBD2 | TGTGCCAGCAGTGAGGGGACTAGCCGAAGCACAGATACGCAGTATTTT | CASSEGTSRSTDTQYF
- | TRBJ2-7 | TRBV4-1 | TRBD2 | TGCGCCAGCAGTCAAATTACCTTTGCGGGGGGAGCCTACGAGCAGTACTTC | CASSQITFAGGAYEQYF
- | TRBJ2-7 | TRBV28 | - | TGTGCCAGCAGTTTCGGGTTAGCGGAACCCGTCTACGAGCAGTACTTC | CASSFGLAEPVYEQYF
- | TRBJ2-3 | TRBV10-3 | - | TGTGCCATCAGCACAGGGGAGGCAGATACGCAGTATTTT | CAISTGEADTQYF
- | TRBJ2-3 | TRBV5-8 | - | TGTGCCAGCAGGTTTGCCGGGACAAGCACAGATACGCAGTATTTT | CASRFAGTSTDTQYF
- | TRBJ1-1 | TRBV5-5 | - | TGTGCCAGCAGCTTTAACTTTGTTGGGCTTGAAGCTTTCTTT | CASSFNFVGLEAFF
- | TRBJ1-6 | TRBV3-1/TRBV3-2 | - | TGTGCCAGCAGTCACAAGGGGGGGTTGAATTCACCCCTCCACTTT | CASSHKGGLNSPLHF
- | TRBJ1-1 | TRBV4-1 | - | TGCGCCAGCAGCCAAGCACTAATCATGAACACTGAAGCTTTCTTT | CASSQALIMNTEAFF
- | TRBJ2-3 | TRBV14 | TRBD2 | TGTGCCAGCAGCCGCCCAGCGGGAACATCTAATACGCAGTATTTT | CASSRPAGTSNTQYF
- | TRBJ1-1 | TRBV11-2 | - | TGTGCCAGCAGCACCTTAGCGCGAACTGAAGCTTTCTTT | CASSTLARTEAFF
many | TRBJ2-7 | TRBV27 | TRBD1 | TGTGCCAGCAGTACATCCGGGACAGAGCTCTCCTACGAGCAGTACTTC | CASSTSGTELSYEQYF
- | TRBJ1-5 | TRBV15 | TRBD1 | TGTGCCACCAGCAGAGATCAGCAGGGGGCCTCAGATAGCAATCAGCCCCAGCATTTT | CATSRDQQGASDSNQPQHF